This T cell receptor beta chain was captured in a study of vaccination effects on CD4 cells after COVID-19. Study-wide results and limits: Late post-vaccination, clones induced by infection and those induced by vaccine underwent marked clonal contraction.

CDR1 and CDR2 (germline): SGHDT, YYEEEE. The CDR3 extends over 14 amino acids. V dropped 0 bases and J dropped 5 bases, with 9 bases sitting between them. In the case of this clone: Its antigen is currently unknown.

Prior to sequencing, the ViraFEST assay stimulated PBMC with viral peptide pools, which expanded the antigen-specific CD4+ T cells. Culture proceeded for approximately 10 days, and CD4+ T cells were then isolated. Each participant received a vaccine that was either BNT162b2 or mRNA-1273, given as two doses. Clones were sequenced by immunoSEQ multiplex PCR, and TCRdb holds only the in-frame ones, with some missing. The table has about 59,000 clones, around four fifths seen once. Source: CD4+ T cells from PBMCs cultured with HCoV-OC43 spike peptides, taken after COVID-19 vaccination. The subset is: HCoV-OC43 spike overlapping peptide pool stimulation. The chain has TRBV5-6 and TRBJ2-1; D not resolved. This TCR came from a human donor who received a COVID-19 vaccine. CDR3 sequence: CASSLGGSHNEQFF. The CDR3 DNA reads as TGTGCCAGCAGCTTGGGAGGTTCGCACAATGAGCAGTTCTTC.